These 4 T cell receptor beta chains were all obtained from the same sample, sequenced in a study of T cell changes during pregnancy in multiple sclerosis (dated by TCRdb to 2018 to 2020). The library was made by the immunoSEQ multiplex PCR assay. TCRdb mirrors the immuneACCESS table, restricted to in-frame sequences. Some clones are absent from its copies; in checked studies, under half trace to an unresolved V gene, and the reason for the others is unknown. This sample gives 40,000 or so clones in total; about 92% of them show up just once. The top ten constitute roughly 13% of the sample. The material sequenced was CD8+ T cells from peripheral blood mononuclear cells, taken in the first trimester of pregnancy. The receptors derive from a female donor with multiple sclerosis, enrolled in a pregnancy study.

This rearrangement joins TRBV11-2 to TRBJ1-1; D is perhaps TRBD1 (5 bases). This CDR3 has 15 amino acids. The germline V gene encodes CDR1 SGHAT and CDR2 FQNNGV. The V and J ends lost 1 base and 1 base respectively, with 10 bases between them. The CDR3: CASSLGAGPNTEAFF. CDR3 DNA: TGTGCCAGCAGCTTAGGGGCAGGGCCGAACACTGAAGCTTTCTTT.

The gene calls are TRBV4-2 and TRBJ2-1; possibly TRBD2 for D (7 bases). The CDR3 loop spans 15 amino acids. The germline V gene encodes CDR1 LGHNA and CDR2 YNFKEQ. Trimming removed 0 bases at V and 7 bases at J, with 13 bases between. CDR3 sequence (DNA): TGTGCCAGCAGCCAAGAAGGGGGGGCCATTAATGAGCAGTTCTTC. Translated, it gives CASSQEGGAINEQFF.

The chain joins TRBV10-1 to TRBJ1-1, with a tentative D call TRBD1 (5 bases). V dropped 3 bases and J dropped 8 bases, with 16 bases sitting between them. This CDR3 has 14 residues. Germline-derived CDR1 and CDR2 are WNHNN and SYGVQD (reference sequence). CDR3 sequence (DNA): TGCGCCAGCAGTGACTCGGGGGAACGCATCGAAGCTTTCTTT. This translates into CASSDSGERIEAFF.

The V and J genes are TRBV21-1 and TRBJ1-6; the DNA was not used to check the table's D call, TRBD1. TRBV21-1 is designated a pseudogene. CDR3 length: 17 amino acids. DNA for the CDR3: TGTGCCAGCAGCAAAAAGACAGGGGGTTTAGTTGATTCACCCCTCCACTTT. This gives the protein CASSKKTGGLVDSPLHF.